The table lists the clone carrying this TCR beta chain with a count of one. This CDR3 has 16 amino acids. The ends were cut back, 3 bases at V and 4 bases at J, with 18 bases in the middle. In germline, CDR1 is GTSNPN, CDR2 SVGIG (reference sequence). These data belong to a study of T cell responses to AZD1222 COVID-19 vaccine. TCRdb's table, derived via immunoSEQ multiplex PCR, lists solely in-frame clones and lacks some. The sample includes about 80,000 clones, 70% to 90% seen only once; the top ten take about 3.4%. The starting material was peripheral blood, obtained 28 days after the second AZD1222 dose. The TCR originated in an adult who received the AZD1222 COVID-19 vaccine. This sequence joins TRBV30 and TRBJ2-2, with a possible D match to TRBD1 (6 bases). The CDR3 protein is CAWRPGHLTSTGELFF. DNA of the CDR3: TGTGCCTGGAGGCCGGGACACCTGACGAGCACCGGGGAGCTGTTTTTT.